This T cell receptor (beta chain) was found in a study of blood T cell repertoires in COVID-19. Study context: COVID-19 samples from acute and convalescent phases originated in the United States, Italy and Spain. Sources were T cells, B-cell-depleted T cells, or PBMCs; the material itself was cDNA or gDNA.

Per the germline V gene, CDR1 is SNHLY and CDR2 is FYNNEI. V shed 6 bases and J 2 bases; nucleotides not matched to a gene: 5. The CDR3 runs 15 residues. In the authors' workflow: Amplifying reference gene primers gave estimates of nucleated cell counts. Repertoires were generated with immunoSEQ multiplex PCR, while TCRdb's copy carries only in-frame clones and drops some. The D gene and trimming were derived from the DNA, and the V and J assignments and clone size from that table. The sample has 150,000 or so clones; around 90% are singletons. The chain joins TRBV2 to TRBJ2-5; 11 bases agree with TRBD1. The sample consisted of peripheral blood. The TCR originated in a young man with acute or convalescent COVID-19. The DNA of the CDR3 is TGTGCCAGCAGGGTGGACAGGGGGCGGCAAGAGACCCAGTACTTC. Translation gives CASRVDRGRQETQYF.